The rows below give T cell receptor beta chains drawn from one sample of a study of T cells in Graves' hyperthyroidism and ophthalmopathy. TCRdb re-derived calls from the multiplex PCR reads in MiXCR, one entry per CDR3 protein. The sample has hundreds of thousands of distinct CDR3 sequences, about a sixth seen once. The sequenced sample was blood. These TCRs come from a young woman with Graves' ophthalmopathy. CDR3s include the opening cysteine and the closing phenylalanine or tryptophan. A D gene is named only where the DNA matches it firmly. Clone size is shown for a subset of rows, as once, few, many or a class of expanded clone.

d_call | clone_size | j_call | v_call | cdr3_aa | cdr3_nt
TRBD2 | . | TRBJ2-5 | TRBV20-1 | CSATTSGRGEYF | TGCAGTGCTACGACTAGCGGGAGGGGGGAGTACTTC
. | many | TRBJ2-3 | TRBV20-1 | CSASGGGFGEPTQYF | TGCAGTGCTAGCGGGGGAGGATTTGGGGAACCTACGCAGTATTTT
. | . | TRBJ2-1 | TRBV10-1 | CASSGQSNRDFLRWNEQFF | TGCGCCAGCAGTGGACAGTCTAACCGGGACTTCCTTCGATGGAATGAGCAGTTCTTC
. | many | TRBJ2-6 | TRBV6-2/TRBV6-3 | CASSYTLSGANVLTF | TGTGCCAGCAGTTATACTCTCTCTGGGGCCAACGTCCTGACTTTC
TRBD2 | many | TRBJ2-3 | TRBV20-1 | CSAGLAGGPDTQYF | TGCAGTGCTGGACTAGCGGGAGGGCCAGATACGCAGTATTTT
. | many | TRBJ1-1 | TRBV11-2 | CASSYVPGNTEAFF | TGTGCCAGCAGTTATGTTCCCGGGAACACTGAAGCTTTCTTT
TRBD2 | . | TRBJ2-1 | TRBV28 | CASSYASGNNEQFF | TGTGCCAGCAGTTATGCTAGCGGGAATAATGAGCAGTTCTTC
. | many | TRBJ2-5 | TRBV9 | CASSDGRQETQYF | TGTGCCAGCAGCGACGGACGCCAAGAGACCCAGTACTTC
TRBD2 | many | TRBJ2-1 | TRBV6-1 | CASSTPGLAGGRGEQFF | TGTGCCAGCAGTACCCCGGGACTAGCGGGAGGGCGAGGGGAGCAGTTCTTC
TRBD2 | . | TRBJ2-1 | TRBV24-1 | CATSDGRLAGGFNEQFF | TGTGCCACCAGTGATGGCAGACTAGCGGGGGGATTCAATGAGCAGTTCTTC
. | many | TRBJ1-2 | TRBV4-1 | CASSHGYGYTF | TGCGCCAGCAGCCACGGCTATGGCTACACCTTC
. | many | TRBJ2-5 | TRBV18 | CASSPFQGTQYF | TGTGCCAGCTCGCCATTCCAAGGGACCCAGTACTTC
TRBD1 | many | TRBJ2-1 | TRBV29-1 | CSTGTGGIGNGEQFF | TGCTCCACCGGGACAGGGGGCATCGGAAACGGTGAGCAGTTCTTC
. | many | TRBJ2-7 | TRBV20-1 | CSASRDFLYSYEQYF | TGCAGTGCTAGCCGGGACTTTTTATACTCCTACGAGCAGTACTTC
. | many | TRBJ2-5 | TRBV20-1 | CSAGRETQYF | TGCAGTGCCGGAAGGGAGACCCAGTACTTC
. | many | TRBJ1-2 | TRBV15 | CATSRDKVPGNYGYTF | TGTGCCACCAGCAGAGATAAGGTGCCGGGAAACTATGGCTACACCTTC
TRBD2 | many | TRBJ2-1 | TRBV7-8 | CASTPSGGGSVEQFF | TGTGCCAGCACCCCTTCCGGCGGGGGTTCGGTTGAGCAGTTCTTC
. | many | TRBJ1-3 | TRBV3-1 | CASSQIDSPGNTIYF | TGTGCCAGCAGCCAAATCGACAGTCCTGGAAACACCATATATTTT
TRBD2 | . | TRBJ2-5 | TRBV20-1 | CSLAGGQEETQYF | TGCAGTTTAGCGGGGGGGCAGGAGGAGACCCAGTACTTC
TRBD2 | many | TRBJ2-7 | TRBV5-1 | CASTPSGGAAYEQYF | TGCGCCAGCACCCCGAGCGGGGGGGCGGCCTACGAGCAGTACTTC
. | many | TRBJ2-1 | TRBV6-2/TRBV6-3 | CASSYSKARVHNEQFF | TGTGCCAGCAGTTACTCCAAAGCCCGGGTACACAATGAGCAGTTCTTC
. | many | TRBJ2-5 | TRBV28 | CASSPMADSQETQYF | TGTGCCAGCAGTCCCATGGCGGACTCTCAGGAGACCCAGTACTTC
. | many | TRBJ2-3 | TRBV20-1 | CSARVGKSTDTQYF | TGCAGTGCTAGAGTCGGCAAATCCACAGATACGCAGTATTTT
TRBD2 | . | TRBJ2-1 | TRBV6-1 | CASGLGSYNEQFF | TGTGCCAGTGGACTAGGTTCCTACAATGAGCAGTTCTTC
. | many | TRBJ2-5 | TRBV10-2 | CASSGSETETQYF | TGCGCCAGCAGTGGGAGCGAAACAGAGACCCAGTACTTC
TRBD2 | many | TRBJ2-1 | TRBV5-7 | CASSLASGFSTVYNEQFF | TGTGCCAGCAGCTTGGCTAGCGGATTTAGTACGGTCTACAATGAGCAGTTCTTC
. | few | TRBJ2-6 | TRBV3-1 | CASSQGSTGWRRGANVLTF | TGTGCCAGCAGCCAGGGAAGCACGGGGTGGCGAAGGGGGGCCAACGTCCTGACTTTC
. | many | TRBJ2-2 | TRBV7-3 | CASSLGHTGELFF | TGTGCCAGCAGCTTGGGACACACCGGGGAGCTGTTTTTT
TRBD1 | many | TRBJ1-1 | TRBV3-1 | CASSPRDRGPAFF | TGTGCCAGCAGCCCGCGGGACAGGGGGCCAGCTTTCTTT
TRBD1 | many | TRBJ1-1 | TRBV2 | CASSRRTGLTEAFF | TGTGCCAGCAGCCGACGGACAGGGCTCACTGAAGCTTTCTTT
. | many | TRBJ2-1 | TRBV18 | CASSPLNRVTPLSNEQFF | TGTGCCAGCTCACCACTAAACAGGGTAACCCCCTTAAGCAATGAGCAGTTCTTC
. | many | TRBJ2-3 | TRBV12-3/TRBV12-4 | CASSLSGARVDTQYF | TGTGCCAGCAGTTTATCGGGGGCCCGGGTAGATACGCAGTATTTT
. | many | TRBJ2-5 | TRBV20-1 | CSARTGRFRSGQETQYF | TGCAGTGCTAGGACGGGGAGGTTTAGGTCGGGACAAGAGACCCAGTACTTC
TRBD2 | many | TRBJ2-1 | TRBV7-2 | CASSLGASGSIYSFF | TGTGCCAGCAGCTTAGGAGCGAGCGGGAGTATCTATTCGTTCTTC
TRBD2 | many | TRBJ2-3 | TRBV20-1 | CSARRTSGGGGTQYF | TGCAGTGCTAGGAGGACTAGCGGAGGCGGTGGTACGCAGTATTTT
. | many | TRBJ1-2 | TRBV20-1 | CSASTTDLYGYTF | TGCAGTGCTAGTACGACGGACCTCTATGGCTACACCTTC
. | many | TRBJ1-2 | TRBV7-8 | CASSPAPESPGYTF | TGTGCCAGCAGCCCCGCGCCCGAGTCCCCTGGCTACACCTTC
TRBD2 | . | TRBJ2-1 | TRBV7-9 | CASTPASGAYNEQFF | TGTGCCAGCACCCCCGCTAGCGGGGCCTACAATGAGCAGTTCTTC
. | many | TRBJ1-1 | TRBV18 | CASSPRQVSNTEAFF | TGTGCCAGCTCACCACGTCAGGTGAGCAACACTGAAGCTTTCTTT
. | once | TRBJ2-3 | TRBV5-1 | CASSSQGWSDTQYF | TGCGCCAGCAGCTCGCAGGGGTGGTCAGATACGCAGTATTTT
TRBD2 | many | TRBJ2-3 | TRBV7-2 | CASSSGWREAPDTQYF | TGTGCCAGCAGCTCGGGGTGGCGGGAGGCCCCAGATACGCAGTATTTT
TRBD1 | many | TRBJ2-7 | TRBV7-2 | CASSYGQGGSYEQYF | TGTGCCAGCAGCTATGGACAGGGAGGCTCCTACGAGCAGTACTTC
TRBD2 | many | TRBJ2-7 | TRBV28 | CASSYSGGAREQYF | TGTGCCAGCAGTTATAGCGGGGGGGCCCGGGAGCAGTACTTC
. | many | TRBJ1-3 | TRBV7-6 | CASSPGGPHSGNTIYF | TGTGCCAGCAGCCCTGGGGGACCCCACTCTGGAAACACCATATATTTT
. | many | TRBJ2-1 | TRBV7-9 | CASSKVSNNEQFF | TGTGCCAGCAGTAAGGTCTCCAACAATGAGCAGTTCTTC
. | . | TRBJ2-3 | TRBV5-6 | CASSLPGAVGSTDTQYF | TGTGCCAGCAGCTTACCCGGGGCGGTAGGGAGCACAGATACGCAGTATTTT
. | many | TRBJ1-2 | TRBV3-1 | CASSHLPLGGGQRDGYTF | TGTGCCAGCAGCCACCTACCCCTAGGGGGGGGGCAACGGGATGGCTACACCTTC
. | few | TRBJ2-6 | TRBV19 | CASSSTATGANVLTF | TGTGCCAGTAGTTCGACAGCTACTGGGGCCAACGTCCTGACTTTC
. | many | TRBJ1-2 | TRBV20-1 | CSDSGSHSYTF | TGCAGTGATTCCGGGTCCCACTCCTACACCTTC
. | many | TRBJ1-2 | TRBV30 | CAWSVARGNYGYTF | TGTGCCTGGAGTGTTGCGCGCGGGAACTATGGCTACACCTTC
TRBD2 | . | TRBJ2-1 | TRBV7-9 | CASSLDGGGSNNEQFF | TGTGCCAGCAGCTTAGATGGGGGGGGGAGCAACAATGAGCAGTTCTTC
. | . | TRBJ2-2 | TRBV4-3 | CASSQEPGDVPNTGELFF | TGCGCCAGCAGCCAAGAGCCAGGGGACGTACCGAACACCGGGGAGCTGTTTTTT
TRBD2 | . | TRBJ2-1 | TRBV3-1 | CASSQPAGGPRNEQFF | TGTGCCAGCAGCCAACCAGCGGGGGGGCCCCGCAATGAGCAGTTCTTC
. | many | TRBJ2-4 | TRBV20-1 | CSARTIAKNIQYF | TGCAGTGCTCGGACTATAGCCAAAAACATTCAGTACTTC
. | many | TRBJ2-3 | TRBV2 | CASRGDWGTDTQYF | TGTGCCAGCAGAGGGGACTGGGGCACAGATACGCAGTATTTT
TRBD1 | . | TRBJ1-5 | TRBV28 | CATRHSGTGGSRQPQHF | TGTGCCACACGTCATTCCGGGACAGGGGGAAGTCGGCAGCCCCAGCATTTT